This TCR beta chain was captured in a study of tumor-infiltrating lymphocytes in primary liver carcinoma. Study summary: The study included patients who were men and women aged 30 to 69 years. Tumors, staged T1-T3 N0M0, spanned 4.2 to 10 cm.

The researchers produced TCR beta cDNA from around 0.5 ug total RNA with a constant-region primer. Library construction for TCR beta comprised three nested multiplex PCR rounds performed with slightly modified ARM-PCR. In the first two PCR rounds, TRBV1-TRBV30 forward primers were paired with a C-beta reverse primer, and each round lasted around 10 cycles. TCRdb fed the multiplex PCR reads into MiXCR, producing one record per CDR3 protein. Of fewer than 250,000 distinct CDR3 sequences detected, around 81% appear once; the ten largest clones hold roughly 20%. Between about 17 and 34 mg of unsorted bulk tissue served as the source from which RNA and DNA were co-extracted. The CDR3 loop spans 14 amino acids. Per germline, CDR1 MNHEY and CDR2 SVGEGT. General study points: Presence in all five tumor regions was observed for only about 7-25% of top clones. Blood's top-250-clone fraction was significantly lower than that of tumors (p = 0.039).

Concerning this clonotype itself: The antigen is not known. At one boundary the junction diverges from the germline segment, which might be a read error.

The chain joins TRBV6-2 or TRBV6-3 to TRBJ1-1, with D perhaps matching TRBD1 (6 bases). Sequenced input: tumor tissue from primary liver carcinoma. This TCR was recovered from a man aged 40-50 years with primary liver carcinoma and hepatitis B virus infection. CDR3: CASSYSTGLTEASF. Written as DNA, the CDR3 is TGTGCCAGTAGTTATTCCACAGGGCTCACTGAAGCTTCCTTT.